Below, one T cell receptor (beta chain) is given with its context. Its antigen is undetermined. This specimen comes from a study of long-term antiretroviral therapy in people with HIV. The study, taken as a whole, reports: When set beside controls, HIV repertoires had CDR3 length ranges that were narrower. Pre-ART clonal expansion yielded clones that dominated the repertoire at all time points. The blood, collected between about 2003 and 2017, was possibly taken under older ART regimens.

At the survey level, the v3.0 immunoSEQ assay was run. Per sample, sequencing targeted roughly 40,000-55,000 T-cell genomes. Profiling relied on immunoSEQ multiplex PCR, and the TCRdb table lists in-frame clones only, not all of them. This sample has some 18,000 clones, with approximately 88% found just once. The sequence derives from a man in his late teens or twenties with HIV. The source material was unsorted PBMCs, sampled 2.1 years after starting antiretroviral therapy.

DNA for the CDR3: TGTGCCAGCTCACTCGAATTTGCGGACACTGAAGCTTTCTTT. Its protein is CASSLEFADTEAFF. V is TRBV18 and J is TRBJ1-1; D ambiguous. V was trimmed by 4 bases and J by 3 bases, leaving 12 bases between them. Germline V lookup: CDR1 KGHSH, CDR2 LQKENI. CDR3 length equals 14 residues.